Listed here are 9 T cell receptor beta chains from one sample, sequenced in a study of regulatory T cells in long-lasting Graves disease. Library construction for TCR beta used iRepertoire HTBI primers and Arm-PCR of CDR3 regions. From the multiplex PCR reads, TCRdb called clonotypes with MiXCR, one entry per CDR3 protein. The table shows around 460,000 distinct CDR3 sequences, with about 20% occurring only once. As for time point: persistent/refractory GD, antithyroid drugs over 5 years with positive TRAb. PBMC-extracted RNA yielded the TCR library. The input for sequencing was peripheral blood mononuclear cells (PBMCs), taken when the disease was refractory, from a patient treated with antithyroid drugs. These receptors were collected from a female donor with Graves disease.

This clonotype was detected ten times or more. The CDR3 sequence is CATSDPSWYQETQYF. CDR3 DNA sequence: TGTGCCACCAGTGACCCTTCCTGGTACCAAGAGACCCAGTACTTC. V is TRBV24-1 and J is TRBJ2-5; D gene uncertain. The V gene lost 4 bases and the J gene lost 0 bases, with 11 bases spanning the gap. Germline loops: CDR1 KGHDR, CDR2 SFDVKD. The length of the CDR3 is 15 residues.

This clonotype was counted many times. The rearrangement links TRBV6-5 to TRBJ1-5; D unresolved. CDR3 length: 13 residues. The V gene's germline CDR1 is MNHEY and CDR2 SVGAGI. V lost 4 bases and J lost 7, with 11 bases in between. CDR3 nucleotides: TGTGCCAGCAGTTTGGATGGGTTACAGCCCCAGCATTTT. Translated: CASSLDGLQPQHF.

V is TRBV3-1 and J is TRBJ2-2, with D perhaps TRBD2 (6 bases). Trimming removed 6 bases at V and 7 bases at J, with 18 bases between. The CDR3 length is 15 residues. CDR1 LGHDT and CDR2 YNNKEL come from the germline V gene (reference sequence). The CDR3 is CASSLGRLVVGELFF. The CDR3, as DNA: TGTGCCAGCAGTCTCGGAAGACTAGTGGTCGGGGAGCTGTTTTTT.

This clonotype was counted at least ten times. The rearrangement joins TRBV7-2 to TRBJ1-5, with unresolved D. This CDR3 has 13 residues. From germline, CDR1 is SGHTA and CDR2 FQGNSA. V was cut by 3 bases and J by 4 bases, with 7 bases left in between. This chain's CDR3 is CASSFTWNQPQHF. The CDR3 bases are TGTGCCAGCAGCTTTACATGGAATCAGCCCCAGCATTTT.

The CDR3 bases are TGCAGTGCCGCCCTCGGACACTCCTACGAGCAGTACTTC. Translated: CSAALGHSYEQYF. V usage is TRBV20-1 and J usage is TRBJ2-7, with D perhaps matching TRBD1 (5 bases). The CDR3 runs to 13 residues. Trimming removed 6 bases at V and 0 bases at J, with 12 bases between. The germline CDR1 and CDR2 sequences are DFQATT and SNEGSKA (reference sequence).

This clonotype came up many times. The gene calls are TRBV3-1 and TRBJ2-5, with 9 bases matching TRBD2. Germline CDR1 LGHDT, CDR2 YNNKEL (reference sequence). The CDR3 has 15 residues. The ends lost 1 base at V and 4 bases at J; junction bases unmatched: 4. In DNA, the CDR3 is TGTGCCAGCAGCCAAGGCGGGGGGGCCGGAGAGACCCAGTACTTC. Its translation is CASSQGGGAGETQYF.

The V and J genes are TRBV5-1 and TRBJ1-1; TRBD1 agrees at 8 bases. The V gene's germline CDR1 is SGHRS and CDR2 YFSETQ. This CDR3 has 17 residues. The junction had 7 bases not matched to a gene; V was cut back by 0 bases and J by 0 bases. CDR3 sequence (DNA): TGCGCCAGCAGCTTGGTAGGGCAGGGGGCCCTGAACACTGAAGCTTTCTTT. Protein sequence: CASSLVGQGALNTEAFF.

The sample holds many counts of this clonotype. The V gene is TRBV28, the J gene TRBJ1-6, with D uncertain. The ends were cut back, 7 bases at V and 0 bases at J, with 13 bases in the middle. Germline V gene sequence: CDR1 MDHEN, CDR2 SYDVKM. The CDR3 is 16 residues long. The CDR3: CASNEGLSSYNSPLHF. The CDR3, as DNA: TGTGCCAGCAATGAGGGTTTGAGCTCCTATAATTCACCCCTCCACTTT.

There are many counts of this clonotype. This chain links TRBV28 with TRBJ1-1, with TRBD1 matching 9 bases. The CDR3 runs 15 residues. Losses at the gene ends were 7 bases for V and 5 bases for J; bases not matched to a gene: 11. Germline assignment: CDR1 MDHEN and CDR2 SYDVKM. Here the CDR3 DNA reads TGTGCCAGCACCGCAGGACAGGGGTCATTTACTGAAGCTTTCTTT. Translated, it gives CASTAGQGSFTEAFF.